The source of this T cell receptor beta chain is a study of blood T cell repertoires in COVID-19. Clones were sequenced by immunoSEQ multiplex PCR, and TCRdb holds only the in-frame ones, with some missing. The profile shows roughly 130,000 clones, about four fifths of them singletons. This CDR3 has 12 amino acids. Germline V gene data show CDR1 as SNHLY and CDR2 as FYNNEI. V gave up 7 bases and J gave up 0 bases, with 4 bases separating them. The source material was peripheral blood. The chain couples TRBV2 to TRBJ1-3; D call uncertain. The clonotype comes from a woman older than 75 with acute or convalescent COVID-19. CDR3 nucleotides: TGTGCCAGCACTAGCTCTGGAAACACCATATATTTT. This codes for CASTSSGNTIYF.